These T cell receptor beta chains were read from a single sample in a study of blood T cell repertoires in COVID-19. The repertoire was sequenced with immunoSEQ multiplex PCR; TCRdb's copy has only in-frame clones and lacks some. This table has 100,000 to 150,000 clones, around 81% appearing once. The specimen sequenced was peripheral blood. The receptors were gathered from a woman in her forties or fifties with acute or convalescent COVID-19. The CDR3 runs from the conserved cysteine through the conserved F or W. A D gene is named only where the DNA matches it firmly. Size is stated for part of the rows, as once, few or many counts, or as a class when the clone is expanded.

d_call	j_call	clone_size	v_call	cdr3_nt	cdr3_aa
TRBD1	TRBJ2-1	-	TRBV28	TGTGCCAGCAAGGGGGACAGACCACTGTTCGTTTCATCCTACAATGAGCAGTTCTTC	CASKGDRPLFVSSYNEQFF
-	TRBJ1-1	few	TRBV2	TGTGCCAGCAGTGCCAGGGCACGGGAAGCTTTCTTT	CASSARAREAFF
-	TRBJ2-5	-	TRBV10-1	TGCGCCAGCAGTGCGCAGGTAAAAGAGACCCAGTACTTC	CASSAQVKETQYF
-	TRBJ2-7	-	TRBV7-9	TGTGCCAGCAGCTTAAAGTCGGGTGCCGGGAAGGAGCAGTACTTC	CASSLKSGAGKEQYF
TRBD1	TRBJ1-1	-	TRBV6-2/TRBV6-3	TGTGCCAGCAGTTACGACAGGGGAACGGCTTTCTTT	CASSYDRGTAFF
-	TRBJ1-4	-	TRBV18	TGTGCCAGCTCGTGGACTGCAACTAATGAAAAACTGTTTTTT	CASSWTATNEKLFF
TRBD1	TRBJ2-3	-	TRBV6-5	TGTGCCAACTCCCGGGACAGGGTTTCGGATACGCAGTATTTT	CANSRDRVSDTQYF
TRBD1	TRBJ2-7	-	TRBV27	TGTGCATCAGGACAGGGATCCTACGAGCAGTACTTC	CASGQGSYEQYF
-	TRBJ1-6	once	TRBV2	TGTGCCAGCAGTCCCCCGGGGTCTAATTCACCCCTCCACTTT	CASSPPGSNSPLHF
-	TRBJ2-5	once	TRBV6-5	TGTGCCAGCACAGAAGTCCCGAGCGGCCAAGAGACCCAGTACTTC	CASTEVPSGQETQYF
-	TRBJ1-6	-	TRBV11-2	TGTGCCAGCAGCCGAATAGTTGGGGGGGGCTCGGCACCCCTCCACTTT	CASSRIVGGGSAPLHF
-	TRBJ1-5	-	TRBV15	TGTGCCACCAGCAGAGAGCCTTCGGAGCCCCAGCATTTT	CATSREPSEPQHF
TRBD1	TRBJ1-2	once	TRBV5-1	TGCGCCAGCAGCCCGACAGGGGCTAGTGGCTACACCTTC	CASSPTGASGYTF
TRBD1	TRBJ1-5	-	TRBV30	TGTGCCTGGTCTAGACAGGGAATAACTCAGCCCCAGCATTTT	CAWSRQGITQPQHF
-	TRBJ1-1	-	TRBV29-1	TGCAGCGCATACAGGCACACTGAAGCTTTCTTT	CSAYRHTEAFF
-	TRBJ1-1	-	TRBV7-3	TGTGCCAGCAGCTTATCAGGCTCGAACACTGAAGCTTTCTTT	CASSLSGSNTEAFF
TRBD2	TRBJ2-1	-	TRBV29-1	TGCAGCGTCCTAGCGGGAAGGTCGTTCAATGAGCAGTTCTTC	CSVLAGRSFNEQFF
TRBD1	TRBJ2-1	-	TRBV6-1	TGTGCCAGCAGTGAAGCGCCCATGGGACAGGGGGCATTTGAGCAGTTCTTC	CASSEAPMGQGAFEQFF
TRBD1	TRBJ2-7	-	TRBV19	TGTGCCAGTAGTCACAGGGGAAGCTCCTACGAGCAGTACTTC	CASSHRGSSYEQYF
TRBD2	TRBJ2-3	-	TRBV19	TGTGCCAGTAGTATAGAGATAGCGGGAGTGGGCACAGATACGCAGTATTTT	CASSIEIAGVGTDTQYF
-	TRBJ1-3	-	TRBV6-5	TGTGCCAGCAAGTTTGGGGCCCCTATTGGAAACACCATATATTTT	CASKFGAPIGNTIYF
TRBD1	TRBJ2-1	-	TRBV30	TGTGCCTTCTTCGGGACAGTCTCCTACAATGAGCAGTTCTTC	CAFFGTVSYNEQFF
TRBD1	TRBJ1-3	-	TRBV30	TGTGCCTGGAGGCTACAGGGGGGTGGAAACACCATATATTTT	CAWRLQGGGNTIYF
TRBD1	TRBJ1-6	few	TRBV2	TGTGCCAGCAGTATACAGGGGGCGTTTAATTCACCCCTCCACTTT	CASSIQGAFNSPLHF
TRBD1	TRBJ1-1	-	TRBV6-5	TGTGCCAGCAGTTTGGTCGGGACAGGAAACACTGAAGCTTTCTTT	CASSLVGTGNTEAFF
-	TRBJ1-5	few	TRBV27	TGTGCCAGCAGCCCCGGACAGAAAAATCAGCCCCAGCATTTT	CASSPGQKNQPQHF
-	TRBJ1-2	-	TRBV3-1/TRBV3-2	TGTGCCAGCAGCCAAGATCGGAGGACTTCTAACTATGGCTACACCTTC	CASSQDRRTSNYGYTF
-	TRBJ2-7	once	TRBV30	TGTGCCTGTCGTCAGGACTCGCACTTTTACGAGCAGTACTTC	CACRQDSHFYEQYF
-	TRBJ2-6	-	TRBV5-5	TGTGCCAGCAGCCTTCGTACAGGGACCGGGGCCAACGTCCTGACTTTC	CASSLRTGTGANVLTF
TRBD1	TRBJ2-1	once	TRBV2	TGTGCCAGCAGCGGGGACAGGGGGTCCTACAATGAGCAGTTCTTC	CASSGDRGSYNEQFF
TRBD1	TRBJ2-3	-	TRBV5-8	TGTGCCAGCAGCTGGGGATGGGACAGACGCACAGATACGCAGTATTTT	CASSWGWDRRTDTQYF
-	TRBJ2-7	-	TRBV5-6	TGTGCCAGCAGCTTGCAAACTTACGAGCAGTACTTC	CASSLQTYEQYF
TRBD2	TRBJ2-2	few	TRBV15	TGTGCCACCAGCAGAGGAACCGCCAGCGGGAGAACCGGGGAGCTGTTTTTT	CATSRGTASGRTGELFF
-	TRBJ1-5	-	TRBV14	TGTGCCAGCAGCCAAGATCGGCAGGGGCCCAGAAAATCTAATCAGCCCCAGCATTTT	CASSQDRQGPRKSNQPQHF
-	TRBJ1-1	once	TRBV5-4	TGTGCCAGCAGCTTGGGATGGAGGAACACTGAAGCTTTCTTT	CASSLGWRNTEAFF
-	TRBJ1-5	-	TRBV2	TGTGCCAGCAGTCCACAGCGGAATCAGCCCCAGCATTTT	CASSPQRNQPQHF
TRBD2	TRBJ2-5	-	TRBV5-1	TGCGCCAGCAGCGACCCTAGCGGTGCTGGACAAGAGACCCAGTACTTC	CASSDPSGAGQETQYF
-	TRBJ2-6	-	TRBV12-3/TRBV12-4	TGTGCCAGCAGTTCCTATGGGGCCAACGTCCTGACTTTC	CASSSYGANVLTF
-	TRBJ2-4	-	TRBV11-2	TGTGCCAGCAGCTTAACAGGGAACATTCAGTACTTC	CASSLTGNIQYF
-	TRBJ1-5	few	TRBV12-3/TRBV12-4	TGTGCCAGCACCAGACAGCCCAATCAGCCCCAGCATTTT	CASTRQPNQPQHF
-	TRBJ1-1	-	TRBV30	TGTGCCTGGGGAGGGGGGCACACTGAAGCTTTCTTT	CAWGGGHTEAFF
TRBD2	TRBJ2-2	once	TRBV9	TGTGCCAGCAGCGTACTAGCGGGAGCAAACACCGGGGAGCTGTTTTTT	CASSVLAGANTGELFF
-	TRBJ1-2	-	TRBV2	TGTGCCAGCAGGAAAAGGGGAGGGCACTATGGCTACACCTTC	CASRKRGGHYGYTF
-	TRBJ2-7	-	TRBV6-5	TGTGCCAGCAGTTACTCAGAGGGGGTAAAGCAGTACTTC	CASSYSEGVKQYF
-	TRBJ1-2	-	TRBV27	TGTGCCAGCAGTTTAATACAGGGTAATGGCTACACCTTC	CASSLIQGNGYTF
-	TRBJ2-7	few	TRBV5-1	TGCGCCAGCAGCTTGGGCACAGGGTCATATAGCGAGCAGTACTTC	CASSLGTGSYSEQYF
-	TRBJ1-4	-	TRBV27	TGTGCCAGCAGTCCCTGGTCGGCGGGAGATGAAAAACTGTTTTTT	CASSPWSAGDEKLFF
TRBD2	TRBJ2-5	-	TRBV5-1	TGCGCCAGCAGCCCCGCGGGTCGGGGGGATCAAGAGACCCAGTACTTC	CASSPAGRGDQETQYF
TRBD1	TRBJ1-4	-	TRBV3-1/TRBV3-2	TGTGCCAGCAGCCAACGCTGGGACAGGGAACTGTTTTTT	CASSQRWDRELFF
-	TRBJ1-5	-	TRBV11-2	TGTGCCAGCAGCCGAGACACGAAGGACTATAGCAATCAGCCCCAGCATTTT	CASSRDTKDYSNQPQHF
-	TRBJ2-2	once	TRBV19	TGTGCCAGTAGTATATCAGGGGAATGGGCCGGGGAGCTGTTTTTT	CASSISGEWAGELFF
TRBD1	TRBJ2-7	-	TRBV2	TGTGCCAGCAGAAGCGACAGGGGCGACGAGCAGTACTTC	CASRSDRGDEQYF
-	TRBJ1-2	-	TRBV6-5	TGTGCCAGCAGGGTTGGCGGGCCCTACACCTTC	CASRVGGPYTF
TRBD1	TRBJ2-3	few	TRBV7-8	TGTGCCAGCAGCCCCCGGACAGGGGGCAACACAGATACGCAGTATTTT	CASSPRTGGNTDTQYF
-	TRBJ2-3	-	TRBV9	TGTGCCAGCAGCGAACAGCAAGATACGCAGTATTTT	CASSEQQDTQYF